Described below is a single TCR beta chain sequence and its context. Authors' data handling: Reference gene primer amplification gave nucleated cell count estimates. Sequencing used immunoSEQ multiplex PCR; TCRdb keeps in-frame clones, though not all of them. V and J calls and clone size follow that table, whereas D and trimming were derived from the DNA. The data show some 150,000 clones, 87% seen once. Germline CDR1 is SGHAT and CDR2 is FQNNGV. The V and J ends lost 4 bases and 6 bases, in that order; junction bases with no gene match: 5. The CDR3 length is 13 residues. The entry originates in a study of blood T cell repertoires in COVID-19. Study-wide background: The study drew acute and convalescent COVID-19 samples from the United States, Italy and Spain. The analysed material was cDNA or gDNA that came from T cells, B-cell-depleted T cells, or PBMCs.

Sequenced material: peripheral blood. The chain carries TRBV11-2 and TRBJ1-2, with 7 positions matching TRBD1. The TCR comes from a man between 45 and 60 years old with active COVID-19. The CDR3 coding sequence is TGTGCCAGCAGCTACGACAGGGTAAATGGCTACACCTTC. Residues: CASSYDRVNGYTF.